Shown below are 22 T cell receptor beta chains from a single sample sequenced in a study of cytomegalovirus exposure and HLA in healthy donors (dated by TCRdb to 2016 to 2017). Libraries were built with the immunoSEQ multiplex PCR assay. The multiplex PCR relied on a mix of 60 forward primers for TCR Vbeta segments and 13 reverse primers for TCR Jbeta segments. TCRdb mirrors the immuneACCESS table, restricted to in-frame sequences. Some clones are absent from its copies; in checked studies, under half trace to an unresolved V gene, and the reason for the others is unknown. For this sample there are about 160,000 clones; around 81% appear just once. 13% of the sample lies in the top ten. The specimen was PBMCs. Every receptor here comes from a woman between 50 and 59 years old in good health and CMV-seronegative.

This clone was seen only a few times. This sequence joins TRBV27 and TRBJ2-1, with D tentatively TRBD2 (5 bases). V shed 5 bases and J shed 4 bases, with 18 bases lying between them. There are 16 residues in the CDR3. In germline, CDR1 is MNHEY, CDR2 SMNVEV (reference sequence). The CDR3 sequence: CASSPRRTGIYNEQFF. CDR3 nucleotides: TGTGCCAGCAGTCCCCGAAGGACGGGAATATACAATGAGCAGTTCTTC.

The rearrangement joins TRBV7-3 to TRBJ2-3, with D unclear. Germline V gene sequence: CDR1 SGHTA, CDR2 FQGTGA. The CDR3 has 13 residues. The V end lost 2 bases, the J end lost 4 bases, and 7 bases lay between the germline ends. The CDR3 coding sequence is TGTGCCAGCAGCTTAGGTGGGCCAGATACGCAGTATTTT. Translation gives CASSLGGPDTQYF.

The chain recombines TRBV4-3 with TRBJ2-3; the D gene is possibly TRBD2 (6 bases). The germline V gene has CDR1 LGHNA and CDR2 YSLEER. V was shortened by 4 bases and J by 6 bases, with 14 bases between the two germline ends. The CDR3 is 14 residues long. CDR3 nucleotides: TGCGCCAGCAGCCCAAGGGGAGGCCTTGATACGCAGTATTTT. It codes for CASSPRGGLDTQYF.

The V and J genes are TRBV5-3 and TRBJ2-6; 12 positions match TRBD1. TRBV5-3 is an ORF, with its function uncertain. J gave up 3 bases and V 3 bases, and 7 bases lay outside the gene matches. The CDR3 runs 18 residues. CDR3 amino acids: CARSWGGTGGDGANVLTF. CDR3 DNA sequence: TGTGCCAGAAGCTGGGGGGGGACAGGGGGCGATGGGGCCAACGTCCTGACTTTC.

The rearrangement uses TRBV7-2 and TRBJ1-6; no firm D call. Trimming pared 1 base from V and 7 bases from J, leaving 11 bases between. Per germline, CDR1 SGHTA and CDR2 FQGNSA. The CDR3 is 15 residues long. CDR3 protein: CASSLDQAGNSPLHF. The CDR3 DNA sequence: TGTGCCAGCAGCTTAGACCAAGCGGGAAATTCACCCCTCCACTTT.

The chain is built from TRBV7-9 and TRBJ2-7; a weak D match, TRBD1 (6 bases). The CDR3 is 15 residues long. Deletions cut 5 bases from V and 2 bases from J, with 16 bases between. CDR1 is SEHNR, CDR2 FQNEAQ, per germline (reference sequence). CDR3 loop: CASSGQGLGPYEQYF. CDR3 in DNA: TGTGCCAGCAGCGGGCAGGGGTTGGGGCCCTACGAGCAGTACTTC.

This chain links TRBV5-1 with TRBJ1-1; no clear D. The ends were cut back, 5 bases at V and 1 base at J, with 6 bases in the middle. The germline V gene encodes CDR1 SGHRS and CDR2 YFSETQ. The CDR3 runs to 12 residues. CDR3 protein: CASRGQNTEAFF. CDR3 nucleotides: TGCGCCAGCAGGGGCCAGAACACTGAAGCTTTCTTT.

This chain's CDR3 is CASGSSGGPYEQYF. In DNA, the CDR3 is TGTGCCAGCGGATCTAGCGGGGGCCCCTACGAGCAGTACTTC. The rearrangement uses TRBV28 and TRBJ2-7, with 10 bases lining up with TRBD2. V lost 8 bases, J lost 2 bases, and 6 bases stayed unmatched. Per the germline V gene, CDR1 is MDHEN and CDR2 is SYDVKM. This CDR3 spans 14 amino acids.

This clone has more than one count but fewer than ten. J is TRBJ1-2 and V is TRBV4-2; D not certain. V gave up 2 bases and J gave up 8 bases, with 9 bases separating them. From germline, CDR1 is LGHNA and CDR2 YNFKEQ. The CDR3 runs 12 residues. The CDR3 sequence: CASSQWGVGYTF. CDR3 bases: TGTGCCAGCAGCCAATGGGGAGTGGGCTACACCTTC.

The V gene is TRBV13, the J gene TRBJ1-2, with a tentative D call TRBD1 (5 bases). CDR1 PRHDT and CDR2 FYEKMQ come from the germline V gene (reference sequence). CDR3 length: 15 residues. The V end was cut by 5 bases, the J end by 8 bases, with 21 bases between. The CDR3 loop reads CASSRRDWEARGYTF. The CDR3 nucleotides read TGTGCCAGCAGCCGCCGGGACTGGGAGGCGCGAGGCTACACCTTC.

J is TRBJ2-7 and V is TRBV9; maybe TRBD2 (6 bases). This CDR3 region has 15 residues. CDR1 is SGDLS and CDR2 is YYNGEE in the germline V gene. With 0 bases removed from V and 2 bases from J, the gap between germline ends came to 12 bases. This CDR3 reads CASSVEAGSPYEQYF. CDR3 DNA: TGTGCCAGCAGCGTAGAGGCGGGAAGTCCCTACGAGCAGTACTTC.

J is TRBJ2-1 and V is TRBV4-2; 10 bases match TRBD2. This CDR3 has 16 residues. Germline lookup yields CDR1 LGHNA and CDR2 YNFKEQ. The trim removed 4 bases at V and 10 bases at J, leaving 13 bases unmatched. CDR3 bases: TGTGCCAGCAGCCCCCTTCAGCGGGGGGGGTTTAAAGAGCAGTTCTTC. It encodes CASSPLQRGGFKEQFF.

The genes are TRBV10-2 and TRBJ1-1; D unresolved. V lost 7 bases, J lost 5 bases, and 17 bases lay in between. Germline V gene data show CDR1 as WSHSY and CDR2 as SAAADI. This CDR3 has 14 residues. DNA of the CDR3: TGCGCCAGCACCCCCCGGACTCCGGGAACTGAAGCTTTCTTT. Residues: CASTPRTPGTEAFF.

The chain is built from TRBV6-4 and TRBJ2-6; 8 bases agree with TRBD2. CDR3 length: 16 amino acids. V was pared by 9 bases and J by 0 bases, with 7 bases of the junction left unmatched. Germline values: CDR1 MRHNA, CDR2 SNTAGT. CDR3 coding DNA: TGTGCCAGTAAGACTAGCGCCTTCTCTGGGGCCAACGTCCTGACTTTC. Encoded protein: CASKTSAFSGANVLTF.

The genes are TRBV6-5 and TRBJ1-1; TRBD1 matches 9 bases. V was pared by 6 bases and J by 3 bases, with 5 bases of the junction left unmatched. The CDR3 totals 14 residues. The germline V gene encodes CDR1 MNHEY and CDR2 SVGAGI. The CDR3 DNA is TGTGCCAGCAGCTATGACAGGGGGTACACTGAAGCTTTCTTT. Encoded protein: CASSYDRGYTEAFF.

The J gene is TRBJ2-5, the V gene TRBV30; 7 bases line up with TRBD1. CDR3 length equals 14 residues. In germline, CDR1 is GTSNPN, CDR2 SVGIG (reference sequence). V shed 8 bases, J shed 4 bases, and the junction held 13 bases outside the gene matches. The CDR3 here is CATDRDRVGETQYF. CDR3 coding DNA: TGTGCCACGGACCGCGACAGGGTCGGAGAGACCCAGTACTTC.

The count of this clone is one. This chain uses TRBV5-4 with TRBJ2-5; TRBD2 matches 13 bases. CDR1 and CDR2 from the germline V gene are SGHNT and YYREEE (reference sequence). CDR3 length: 14 amino acids. Trimming at V came to 4 bases and at J to 11 bases, leaving 8 bases not matched to a gene. Here the CDR3 DNA reads TGTGCCAGCAGCACTAGCGGGGGGGCTAGGGAGCAGTACTTC. This codes for CASSTSGGAREQYF. Looking up the rest from reference TRBV5-4 and TRBJ2-5 gives the full variable domain: ETGVTQSPTHLIKTRGQQVTLRCSSQSGHNTVSWYQQALGQGPQFIFQYYREEENGRGNFPPRFSGLQFPNYSSELNVNALELDDSALYLCASSTSGGAREQYFGPGTRLLVL.

The chain employs TRBV5-1 and TRBJ1-1; no reliable D call. The V gene's germline CDR1 is SGHRS and CDR2 YFSETQ. This CDR3 has 15 residues. V was shortened by 3 bases and J by 3 bases, with 15 bases between the two germline ends. The DNA for the CDR3 is TGCGCCAGCAGCTCGAGGACTTATAGGGACACTGAAGCTTTCTTT. It encodes CASSSRTYRDTEAFF. The full variable domain, with the rest looked up from reference TRBV5-1 and TRBJ1-1, is KAGVTQTPRYLIKTRGQQVTLSCSPISGHRSVSWYQQTPGQGLQFLFEYFSETQRNKGNFPGRFSGRQFSNSRSEMNVSTLELGDSALYLCASSSRTYRDTEAFFGQGTRLTVV.

V is TRBV29-1 and J is TRBJ1-1, with D unclear. The germline V gene encodes CDR1 SQVTM and CDR2 ANQGSEA. CDR3 size: 14 residues. Trimming took off 1 base at V and 1 base at J, with 10 bases between the two ends. The CDR3 protein is CSVEARESNTEAFF. CDR3 sequence (DNA): TGCAGCGTTGAAGCCCGTGAGTCGAACACTGAAGCTTTCTTT.

The gene calls are TRBV28 and TRBJ2-5, with 9 positions matching TRBD1. V trimming: 5 bases; J trimming: 5 bases; junction bases outside the gene matches: 12. CDR3 length: 16 amino acids. Per germline, CDR1 MDHEN and CDR2 SYDVKM. The chain's CDR3 is CASSPPDRGSKETQYF. CDR3 DNA sequence: TGTGCCAGCAGTCCCCCGGACAGGGGCTCGAAGGAGACCCAGTACTTC. The whole variable domain, filled in from reference TRBV28 and TRBJ2-5, reads DVKVTQSSRYLVKRTGEKVFLECVQDMDHENMFWYRQDPGLGLRLIYFSYDVKMKEKGDIPEGYSVSREKKERFSLILESASTNQTSMYLCASSPPDRGSKETQYFGPGTRLLVL.

The chain couples TRBV29-1 to TRBJ1-1, with TRBD1 as a possible D gene (6 bases). The germline V and J ends were trimmed by 6 bases and 5 bases, with 10 bases remaining between them. The CDR3 length is 11 residues. CDR1 and CDR2 (germline): SQVTM, ANQGSEA. DNA of the CDR3: TGCAGCGTAGCAACAGGGACTGAAGCTTTCTTT. It codes for CSVATGTEAFF.

About this clone itself: The sample holds other DNA sequences that translate to the same CDR3. The chain joins TRBV9 to TRBJ2-2; no reliable D call. The length of the CDR3 is 14 residues. Germline CDR1 and CDR2: SGDLS and YYNGEE. Trimming took off 0 bases at V and 3 bases at J, with 6 bases between the two ends. CDR3 residues: CASSVAPDTGELFF. The CDR3 coding sequence is TGTGCCAGCAGCGTAGCCCCTGACACCGGGGAGCTGTTTTTT.